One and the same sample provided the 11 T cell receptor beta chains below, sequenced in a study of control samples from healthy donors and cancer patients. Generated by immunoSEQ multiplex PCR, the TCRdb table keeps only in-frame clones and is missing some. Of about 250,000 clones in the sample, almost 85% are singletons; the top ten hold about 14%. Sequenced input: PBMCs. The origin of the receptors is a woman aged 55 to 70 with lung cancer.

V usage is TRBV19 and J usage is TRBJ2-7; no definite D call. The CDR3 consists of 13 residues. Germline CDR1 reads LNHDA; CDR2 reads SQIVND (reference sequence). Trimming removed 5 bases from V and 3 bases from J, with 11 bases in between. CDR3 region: CASSSNVGYEQYF. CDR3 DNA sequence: TGTGCCAGTAGTTCTAACGTTGGCTACGAGCAGTACTTC. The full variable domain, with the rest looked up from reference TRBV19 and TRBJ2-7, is DGGITQSPKYLFRKEGQNVTLSCEQNLNHDAMYWYRQDPGQGLRLIYYSQIVNDFQKGDIAEGYSVSREKKESFPLTVTSAQKNPTAFYLCASSSNVGYEQYFGPGTRLTVT.

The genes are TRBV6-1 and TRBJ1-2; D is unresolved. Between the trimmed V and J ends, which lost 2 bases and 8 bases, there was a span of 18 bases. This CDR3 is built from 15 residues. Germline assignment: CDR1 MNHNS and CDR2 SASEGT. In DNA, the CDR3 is TGTGCCAGCAGTGAAACCGGGATCCTCCTAGTCGGCTACACCTTC. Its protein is CASSETGILLVGYTF.

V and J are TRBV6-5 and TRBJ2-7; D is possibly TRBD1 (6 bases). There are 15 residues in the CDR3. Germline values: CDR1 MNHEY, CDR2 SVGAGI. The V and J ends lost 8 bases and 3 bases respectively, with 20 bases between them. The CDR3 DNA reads TGTGCCAGCGGGGTGGGGGCAGTCGCGTACTACGAGCAGTACTTC. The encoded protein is CASGVGAVAYYEQYF.

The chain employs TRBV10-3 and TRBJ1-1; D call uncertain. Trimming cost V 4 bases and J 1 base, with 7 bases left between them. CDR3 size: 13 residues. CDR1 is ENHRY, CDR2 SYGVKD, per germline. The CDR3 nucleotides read TGTGCCATCAGTGTCGGGGAGAACACTGAAGCTTTCTTT. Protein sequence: CAISVGENTEAFF.

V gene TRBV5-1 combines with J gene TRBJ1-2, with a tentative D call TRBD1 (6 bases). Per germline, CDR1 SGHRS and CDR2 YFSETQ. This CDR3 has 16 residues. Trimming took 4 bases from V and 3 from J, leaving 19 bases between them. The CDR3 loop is CASSPGWGAEDYGYTF. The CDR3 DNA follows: TGCGCCAGCAGCCCGGGGTGGGGGGCAGAAGACTATGGCTACACCTTC.

CDR3: CASSSGEPLYEQYF. The CDR3 DNA follows: TGTGCCAGCAGCTCGGGGGAGCCCCTCTACGAGCAGTACTTC. The chain uses TRBV6-6 and TRBJ2-7; a weak D match, TRBD2 (6 bases). This CDR3 comprises 14 residues. Trimming took 6 bases from V and 3 from J, leaving 15 bases between them. Germline-derived CDR1 and CDR2 are MNHNY and SVGAGI (reference sequence).

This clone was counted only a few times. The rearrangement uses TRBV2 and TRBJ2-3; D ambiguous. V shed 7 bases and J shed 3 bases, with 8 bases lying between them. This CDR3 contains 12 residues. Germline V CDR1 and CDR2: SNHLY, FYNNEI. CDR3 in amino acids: CASNDVTDTQYF. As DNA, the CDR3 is TGTGCCAGCAACGACGTAACAGATACGCAGTATTTT.

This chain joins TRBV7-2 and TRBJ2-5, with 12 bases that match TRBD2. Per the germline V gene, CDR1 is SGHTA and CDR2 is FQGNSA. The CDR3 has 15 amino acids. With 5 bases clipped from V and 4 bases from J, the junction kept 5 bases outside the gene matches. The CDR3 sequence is CASSPLAGGRETQYF. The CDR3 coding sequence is TGTGCCAGCAGCCCCCTAGCGGGGGGGCGAGAGACCCAGTACTTC.

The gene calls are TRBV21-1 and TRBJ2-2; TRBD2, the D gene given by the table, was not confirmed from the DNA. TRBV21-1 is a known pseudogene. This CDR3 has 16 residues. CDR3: CASSKDAGGPPGELFF. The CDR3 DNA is TGTGCCAGCAGCAAAGATGCGGGAGGGCCTCCCGGGGAGCTGTTTTTT.

CDR3 nucleotides: TGTGCCAGTCGGGACAGGGGTACTCAGCCCCAGCATTTT. This translates into CASRDRGTQPQHF. V is TRBV19 and J is TRBJ1-5, with TRBD1 matching 10 bases. This CDR3 is built from 13 residues. The V gene end was trimmed by 8 bases and the J gene end by 6 bases; junction bases not matched to a gene: 4. CDR1 is LNHDA, CDR2 SQIVND, per germline (reference sequence).

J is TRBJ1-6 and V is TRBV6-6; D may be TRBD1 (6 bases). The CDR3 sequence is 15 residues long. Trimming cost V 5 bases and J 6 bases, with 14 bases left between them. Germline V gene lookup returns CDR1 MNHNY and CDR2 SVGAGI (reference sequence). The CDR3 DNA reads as TGTGCCAGCAGTCCTCGACAGGCGGGTAATTCACCCCTCCACTTT. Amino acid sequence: CASSPRQAGNSPLHF.